The rows below give T cell receptor beta chains drawn from one sample of a study of cytomegalovirus exposure and HLA in healthy donors. The assay was immunoSEQ multiplex PCR, and TCRdb's table has in-frame clones only and misses some. The table has roughly 74,000 clones, over 70% seen once. The sequenced material came from PBMCs. These receptors were obtained from a man between 35 and 55 years old in good health and CMV-seronegative. The CDR3 runs from the conserved cysteine through the conserved F or W. The order of the fields is CDR3 protein, CDR3 DNA, D gene, clone size, V gene, J gene. The D gene is left open where the match is weak. Rows give clone size only sometimes, using once, few, many, or a class for an expanded clone.

CASSLSSGNTIYF	TGTGCCAGCAGCTTGTCTTCCGGAAACACCATATATTTT	NA	NA	TRBV5-6	TRBJ1-3
CASSDWGTSGIETQYF	TGTGCCAGCAGTGATTGGGGGACTAGCGGGATAGAGACCCAGTACTTC	TRBD2	NA	TRBV2	TRBJ2-5
CASRSALGSLSYNEQFF	TGTGCCAGCAGATCGGCGCTTGGGAGTCTCTCCTACAATGAGCAGTTCTTC	NA	NA	TRBV28	TRBJ2-1
CASTETGPGNTIYF	TGTGCCAGCACCGAAACAGGGCCCGGAAACACCATATATTTT	NA	NA	TRBV6-5	TRBJ1-3
CAWSVLSYEQYF	TGTGCCTGGAGTGTACTGAGCTACGAGCAGTACTTC	NA	NA	TRBV30	TRBJ2-7
CASSRDRVYGYTF	TGTGCCAGCAGTCGCGACAGGGTCTATGGCTACACCTTC	TRBD1	NA	TRBV2	TRBJ1-2
CASSLIAGGGEQYF	TGTGCCAGCAGCTTAATAGCGGGAGGAGGGGAGCAGTACTTC	TRBD2	NA	TRBV5-6	TRBJ2-7
CASSPTGVNEQYF	TGCGCCAGCAGTCCCACAGGGGTCAACGAGCAGTACTTC	TRBD1	NA	TRBV5-1	TRBJ2-7
CASSKDRAGNQPQHF	TGTGCCAGTAGTAAGGACAGGGCGGGCAATCAGCCCCAGCATTTT	TRBD1	NA	TRBV19	TRBJ1-5
CASSLFNRRYGYTF	TGTGCCAGCAGTTTATTTAACCGGAGGTATGGCTACACCTTC	NA	NA	TRBV28	TRBJ1-2
CASSGRQETQYF	TGTGCCAGTAGTGGGAGACAAGAGACCCAGTACTTC	NA	NA	TRBV19	TRBJ2-5
CASNPRLQGRQVQPQHF	TGTGCCAGCAATCCCCGGCTACAGGGACGCCAAGTTCAACCCCAGCATTTT	NA	NA	TRBV28	TRBJ1-5
CASSVGGRAPRGNTIYF	TGTGCCAGCAGCGTAGGAGGCAGGGCCCCTCGTGGAAACACCATATATTTT	NA	NA	TRBV9	TRBJ1-3
CASSGPLEETEAFF	TGCGCCAGCAGCGGGCCCCTGGAAGAAACTGAAGCTTTCTTT	NA	NA	TRBV5-1	TRBJ1-1
CASSHPRVGYTF	TGCGCCAGCAGCCACCCTAGAGTTGGCTACACCTTC	NA	NA	TRBV4-1	TRBJ1-2
CASSLEWANSYEQYF	TGTGCCAGCAGCTTAGAGTGGGCCAACTCCTACGAGCAGTACTTC	NA	few	TRBV7-9	TRBJ2-7
CASSLAAGNQPQHF	TGCGCCAGCAGCTTGGCGGCGGGGAATCAGCCCCAGCATTTT	NA	NA	TRBV5-1	TRBJ1-5
CASSLDLAGSYNEQFF	TGTGCCAGCAGCTTAGACCTGGCGGGCTCCTACAATGAGCAGTTCTTC	NA	NA	TRBV7-3	TRBJ2-1
CASSHGQGYNEQFF	TGTGCCAGCAGCCATGGACAGGGCTACAATGAGCAGTTCTTC	TRBD1	once	TRBV7-9	TRBJ2-1
CASGAPGRVDEQYF	TGTGCCAGCGGAGCCCCCGGCAGGGTCGACGAGCAGTACTTC	NA	NA	TRBV2	TRBJ2-7
CASSKDMPADTQYF	TGTGCCAGCAGCAAGGACATGCCGGCGGATACGCAGTATTTT	NA	NA	TRBV6-6	TRBJ2-3
CASSDGTPTYEQYF	TGTGCCAGCAGTGACGGGACTCCTACCTACGAGCAGTACTTC	NA	NA	TRBV6-1	TRBJ2-7
CASAFPGDGYEQYF	TGTGCCAGCGCTTTTCCAGGGGATGGCTACGAGCAGTACTTC	NA	NA	TRBV28	TRBJ2-7
CASGLKDRDILYEQYF	TGTGCTAGTGGTTTGAAAGACCGGGACATTTTATACGAGCAGTACTTC	NA	NA	TRBV12-5	TRBJ2-7
CASSDRLAGAQETQYF	TGTGCCAGCAGTGACCGACTAGCGGGGGCCCAAGAGACCCAGTACTTC	TRBD2	NA	TRBV6-4	TRBJ2-5
CASSFSGKDEQYF	TGTGCCAGCAGCTTTAGCGGGAAGGACGAGCAGTACTTC	TRBD2	few	TRBV7-2	TRBJ2-7
CASSQDGTSGFYEQYF	TGTGCCAGCAGCCAAGATGGGACTAGCGGGTTTTACGAGCAGTACTTC	TRBD2	few	TRBV4-2	TRBJ2-7
CASSYSPFGTGGKYEQYF	TGTGCCAGCAGTTACTCGCCGTTTGGGACAGGGGGCAAGTACGAGCAGTACTTC	TRBD1	NA	TRBV6-7	TRBJ2-7
CASREQGAFEAFF	TGTGCCAGCAGGGAACAGGGCGCGTTTGAAGCTTTCTTT	NA	once	TRBV28	TRBJ1-1
CASSPGQGISNQPQHF	TGCGCCAGCAGCCCGGGACAGGGGATATCAAATCAGCCCCAGCATTTT	TRBD1	NA	TRBV5-1	TRBJ1-5
CASSPRLAGMYEQYF	TGTGCTAGCAGCCCGAGACTAGCGGGAATGTACGAGCAGTACTTC	TRBD2	NA	TRBV7-7	TRBJ2-7
CASSYGLTGELFF	TGTGCCAGCAGTTACGGGCTTACCGGGGAGCTGTTTTTT	NA	NA	TRBV6-6	TRBJ2-2
CASSIGRDRDNQPQHF	TGTGCCAGTAGTATAGGGAGGGACAGGGACAATCAGCCCCAGCATTTT	TRBD1	NA	TRBV19	TRBJ1-5
CARSLGNVGTGGVCDEQYF	TGTGCCAGAAGCTTGGGGAATGTAGGGACGGGGGGTGTTTGCGACGAGCAGTACTTC	TRBD2	NA	TRBV5-3	TRBJ2-7
CASSFPLQAGGYEQYF	TGTGCCAGCAGCTTTCCCTTACAGGCAGGCGGCTACGAGCAGTACTTC	NA	NA	TRBV7-8	TRBJ2-7
CASSWVGSSGFPYEQYF	TGTGCCAGCAGTTGGGTGGGTTCTAGCGGCTTCCCCTACGAGCAGTACTTC	TRBD2	NA	TRBV7-9	TRBJ2-7
CASSQDLTSGLFLSYEQYF	TGTGCCAGCAGCCAAGATTTGACTAGCGGTCTATTTCTTTCCTACGAGCAGTACTTC	TRBD2	NA	TRBV4-2	TRBJ2-7
CATLSGSYSYEQYF	TGTGCCACCCTGAGCGGGAGCTACTCCTACGAGCAGTACTTC	TRBD2	NA	TRBV10-3	TRBJ2-7
CASKHTEAFF	TGTGCCAGCAAACATACTGAAGCTTTCTTT	NA	NA	TRBV5-4	TRBJ1-1
CASSLGDRVTGELFF	TGCGCCAGCAGCTTGGGGGACAGGGTCACCGGGGAGCTGTTTTTT	TRBD1	NA	TRBV5-1	TRBJ2-2
CASSSTGDRSPLHF	TGTGCCAGTAGTTCAACAGGGGATAGGTCACCCCTCCACTTT	TRBD1	NA	TRBV19	TRBJ1-6
CASSIGLAGGPGELFF	TGTGCCAGTAGTATAGGTCTAGCGGGAGGGCCCGGGGAGCTGTTTTTT	TRBD2	few	TRBV19	TRBJ2-2
CASSQDGKAYGYTF	TGCGCCAGCAGCCAAGACGGGAAAGCCTATGGCTACACCTTC	NA	NA	TRBV4-1	TRBJ1-2
CASSLDAEAVGELFF	TGTGCCAGCAGCTTGGACGCGGAGGCGGTGGGGGAGCTGTTTTTT	NA	NA	TRBV5-4	TRBJ2-2
CATTTGTSYEQYF	TGTGCCACCACGACAGGAACCTCCTACGAGCAGTACTTC	NA	NA	TRBV5-6	TRBJ2-7
CASSHPGQDETQYF	TGTGCCAGCAGCCATCCGGGACAGGATGAGACCCAGTACTTC	TRBD1	NA	TRBV7-3	TRBJ2-5
CSVVGDRDTDTQYF	TGCAGCGTTGTCGGGGACAGAGACACAGATACGCAGTATTTT	TRBD1	NA	TRBV29-1	TRBJ2-3
CSSSLDPMQGRDEQYF	TGTTCCAGCAGCTTAGACCCCATGCAGGGGCGCGACGAGCAGTACTTC	NA	NA	TRBV7-9	TRBJ2-7
CSLGGGGTEAFF	TGCAGCCTGGGGGGGGGCGGCACTGAAGCTTTCTTT	NA	NA	TRBV29-1	TRBJ1-1
CASSLRLTDIQYF	TGTGCCAGCAGTCTCAGGTTAACTGACATTCAGTACTTC	NA	NA	TRBV6-5	TRBJ2-4
CASSLDRGADTQYF	TGCGCCAGCAGCTTAGACAGGGGGGCAGATACGCAGTATTTT	TRBD1	NA	TRBV5-1	TRBJ2-3
CASSEALGQALSPLHF	TGTGCCAGCAGTGAAGCGCTCGGACAGGCCCTTTCACCCCTCCACTTT	TRBD1	NA	TRBV6-1	TRBJ1-6
CASSLNSYEQYF	TGTGCCAGCAGCTTAAACAGCTACGAGCAGTACTTC	NA	few	TRBV7-6	TRBJ2-7
CASSESVGTDTQYF	TGTGCCAGCAGCGAATCAGTTGGCACAGATACGCAGTATTTT	NA	NA	TRBV9	TRBJ2-3
CASSEVGQGAVGTYEQYF	TGCGCCAGCAGTGAGGTAGGACAGGGGGCTGTGGGTACGTACGAGCAGTACTTC	TRBD1	NA	TRBV10-2	TRBJ2-7
CAWSPGLAGYEQYF	TGTGCCTGGAGTCCGGGACTAGCGGGGTACGAGCAGTACTTC	TRBD2	once	TRBV30	TRBJ2-7
CASSEELIGGTSGRVGYF	TGTGCCAGCAGTGAAGAATTAATTGGGGGAACTAGCGGGAGGGTGGGATACTTC	TRBD2	once	TRBV6-1	TRBJ2-7
CASRLDRAFF	TGTGCCAGCAGGTTGGACAGGGCTTTCTTT	TRBD1	NA	TRBV7-9	TRBJ1-1
CASSLAGREGYTF	TGCGCCAGCAGCTTGGCAGGGCGGGAAGGCTACACCTTC	NA	NA	TRBV5-1	TRBJ1-2